The rows below give T cell receptor beta chains drawn from one sample of a study of cytomegalovirus exposure and HLA in healthy donors. This table comes from immunoSEQ multiplex PCR, and its TCRdb copy is limited to in-frame clones, with some not included. Found here are 150,000 or so clones, about 80% of them singletons; the top ten hold over 3%. The specimen sequenced was PBMCs. These receptor sequences come from a woman aged 40 to 50 in good health and CMV-seronegative. Both conserved end residues are part of each CDR3. The D gene is left open where the match is weak. The size field is filled for only some rows; it gives once, few, many or a size class.

DNA: TGTGCCAGCAGCCTAGGGGCGGGACCCTACGAGCAGTACTTC
CDR3: CASSLGAGPYEQYF
size: NA
V: TRBV7-6
length: 14
D: NA
J: TRBJ2-7

DNA: TGTGCCAGCAGCTTGGGGACTAGCGGGGGGAATGAGCAGTTCTTC
CDR3: CASSLGTSGGNEQFF
size: NA
V: TRBV13
length: 15
D: TRBD2
J: TRBJ2-1

DNA: TGTGCCAGCAGTGAATTGGGACTAGCGCGGTTCAATGAGCAGTTCTTC
CDR3: CASSELGLARFNEQFF
size: NA
V: TRBV6-1
length: 16
D: TRBD2
J: TRBJ2-1

DNA: TGCGCCAGCAGCTTTAAATCCGGGGGGGGGTCGAGTGAGCAGTTCTTC
CDR3: CASSFKSGGGSSEQFF
size: NA
V: TRBV5-1
length: 16
D: TRBD2
J: TRBJ2-1

DNA: TGTGCCAGCAGACCAGGCCGTGACAATCAGCCCCAGCATTTT
CDR3: CASRPGRDNQPQHF
size: NA
V: TRBV6-6
length: 14
D: NA
J: TRBJ1-5

DNA: TGTGCCTGGAGTGTAGGGGGACCCCAAGAGACCCAGTACTTC
CDR3: CAWSVGGPQETQYF
size: NA
V: TRBV30
length: 14
D: NA
J: TRBJ2-5

DNA: TGCGCCAGCAGCTTCGACAGGGGTGATTCTTCCGAGCAGTACTTC
CDR3: CASSFDRGDSSEQYF
size: NA
V: TRBV5-1
length: 15
D: TRBD1
J: TRBJ2-7

DNA: TGTGCCAGCAGTGCGGGTCTCGTGAATGAGCAGTTCTTC
CDR3: CASSAGLVNEQFF
size: NA
V: TRBV6-4
length: 13
D: NA
J: TRBJ2-1

DNA: TGTGCCAGCAGTTCCGGGGATGGCTACACCTTC
CDR3: CASSSGDGYTF
size: NA
V: TRBV6-5
length: 11
D: NA
J: TRBJ1-2

DNA: TGTGCCAGCACCATATACATCGGACAGGGGAACACTGAAGCTTTCTTT
CDR3: CASTIYIGQGNTEAFF
size: NA
V: TRBV5-8
length: 16
D: TRBD1
J: TRBJ1-1

DNA: TGTGCCAGCAGTTACTCCCCAGGGTCCTCTGGAAACACCATATATTTT
CDR3: CASSYSPGSSGNTIYF
size: NA
V: TRBV6-5
length: 16
D: NA
J: TRBJ1-3

DNA: TGCAGCGTTGAGGCTGCTCTTGGGGCCAACGTCCTGACTTTC
CDR3: CSVEAALGANVLTF
size: few
V: TRBV29-1
length: 14
D: NA
J: TRBJ2-6

DNA: TGCGCCAGCAGCTGGGGGTGGACTAGCTCCCCCGAGCAGTACTTC
CDR3: CASSWGWTSSPEQYF
size: NA
V: TRBV5-1
length: 15
D: TRBD2
J: TRBJ2-7

DNA: TGTGCCAGCAGCTTACCCGGGGATGGCTACACCTTC
CDR3: CASSLPGDGYTF
size: NA
V: TRBV13
length: 12
D: NA
J: TRBJ1-2

DNA: TGTGCCAGCAGCTGGGACAGGACTCTTTACAATGAGCAGTTCTTC
CDR3: CASSWDRTLYNEQFF
size: once
V: TRBV6-5
length: 15
D: TRBD1
J: TRBJ2-1